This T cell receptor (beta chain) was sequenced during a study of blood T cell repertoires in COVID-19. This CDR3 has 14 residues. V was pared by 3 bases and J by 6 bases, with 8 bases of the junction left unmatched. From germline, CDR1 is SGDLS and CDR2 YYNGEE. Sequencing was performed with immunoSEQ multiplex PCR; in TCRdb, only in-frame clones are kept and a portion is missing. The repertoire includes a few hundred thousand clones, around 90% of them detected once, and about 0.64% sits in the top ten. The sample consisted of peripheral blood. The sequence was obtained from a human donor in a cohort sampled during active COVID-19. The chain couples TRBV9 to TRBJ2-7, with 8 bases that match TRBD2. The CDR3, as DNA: TGTGCCAGCAGCGCAATGATAGCGGGGAGCGAGCAGTACTTC. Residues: CASSAMIAGSEQYF.